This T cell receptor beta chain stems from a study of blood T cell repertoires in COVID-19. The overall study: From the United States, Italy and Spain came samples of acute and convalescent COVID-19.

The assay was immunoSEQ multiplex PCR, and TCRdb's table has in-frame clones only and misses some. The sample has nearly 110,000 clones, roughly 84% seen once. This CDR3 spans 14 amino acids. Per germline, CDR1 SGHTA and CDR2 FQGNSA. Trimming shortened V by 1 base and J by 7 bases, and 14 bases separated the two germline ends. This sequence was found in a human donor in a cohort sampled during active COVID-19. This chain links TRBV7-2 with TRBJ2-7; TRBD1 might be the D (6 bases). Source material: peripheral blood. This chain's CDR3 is CASSLVMGQGEQYF. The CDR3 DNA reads TGTGCCAGCAGCTTAGTTATGGGACAAGGTGAGCAGTACTTC. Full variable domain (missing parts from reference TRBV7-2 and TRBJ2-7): GAGVSQSPSNKVTEKGKDVELRCDPISGHTALYWYRQSLGQGLEFLIYFQGNSAPDKSGLPSDRFSAERTGGSVSTLTIQRTQQEDSAVYLCASSLVMGQGEQYFGPGTRLTVT.